This paragraph covers one T cell receptor beta chain sequence. TCRdb's table, derived via immunoSEQ multiplex PCR, lists solely in-frame clones and lacks some. The sample consists of fewer than 350,000 clones, 86% of them appearing once. The sample comes from a study of blood T cell repertoires in COVID-19. Overall study context: Sites across the United States, Italy and Spain contributed samples from acute and convalescent COVID-19.

The length of the CDR3 is 19 residues. The germline V gene has CDR1 SGHRS and CDR2 YFSETQ. Trimming left V 2 bases short and J 0 bases short, with 18 bases between. The sequenced material came from peripheral blood. The V call is TRBV5-1, the J call TRBJ2-6, with D maybe TRBD1 (5 bases). This clonotype originated in a woman in her twenties or thirties with COVID-19, enrolled during active disease. Here the CDR3 DNA reads TGCGCCAGCAGCTTATTTATCTCAGGCGACAGCTCTGGGGCCAACGTCCTGACTTTC. This codes for CASSLFISGDSSGANVLTF. Full variable domain (rest looked up from reference TRBV5-1 and TRBJ2-6): KAGVTQTPRYLIKTRGQQVTLSCSPISGHRSVSWYQQTPGQGLQFLFEYFSETQRNKGNFPGRFSGRQFSNSRSEMNVSTLELGDSALYLCASSLFISGDSSGANVLTFGAGSRLTVL.